This T cell receptor beta chain comes out of a study of T cells in Graves' hyperthyroidism and ophthalmopathy (dated 2019 in TCRdb). A note on the overall study: Peripheral blood samples were taken at initial diagnosis, before any treatment was given. To identify TCR V-J signatures that set the groups apart, the researchers used a discovery cohort of 100 patients, made up of roughly 45 with Graves' ophthalmopathy and 57 with stable Graves' hyperthyroidism. Prospective prediction of ophthalmopathy was tested in an independent validation cohort of fewer than 20 hyperthyroidism patients and 15 to 17 patients who later progressed to ophthalmopathy. The 75 to 100 discovery patients were divided at random into training and test sets in a 7:3 ratio. Thyroid tissue and blood T-cell repertoires from six Graves' hyperthyroidism patients were also compared in the study. After blood sampling, hyperthyroidism patients were treated with methimazole at a starting dose of 30 mg daily, and ophthalmopathy patients were treated with high-dose intravenous methylprednisolone. The paper describes TCR Vbeta CDR3 sequencing of more than 120 peripheral blood samples, made up of fewer than 50 ophthalmopathy patients, 70 to 80 hyperthyroidism patients and some 17 progressor patients.

In the germline V gene, CDR1 corresponds to MNHEY and CDR2 to SVGAGI. V trim: 5 bases; J trim: 8 bases; unmatched bases: 8. The CDR3 runs 15 residues from the cysteine to the phenylalanine. The CDR3 DNA has 45 bases and is translated from base 1. The TCR beta CDR3 regions were amplified from the RNA transcripts. The TCR CDR3 was subjected to a first round of RT-PCR using the HTBI primer set and the Qiagen OneStep RT-PCR kit. The libraries were constructed in a second round of multiplex PCR and then size-selected and purified. Paired-end sequencing of the libraries was performed with 100 bp reads on an Illumina HiSeq2000. For the original study's pipeline: SOAPnuke was used to process the raw data, throwing out any read that contained adapters or uncalled bases, had a mean Phred below 15, or lacked an exact constant-primer or identifier match. High-quality paired reads were merged with COPE v1.2.5, and unique nucleotide sequences were defined as clonotypes. Clonotypes were aligned to IMGT TRBV, TRBD and TRBJ reference segments using MiTCR v1.1. Only V-J combinations with frequency above 0.0001, covering 99% to 99.2% of repertoires, were analysed. The TCS score was defined as the ratio of F50 (clonal expansion) to E x V (chaos), calculated using BLOSUM62-based TCRdist between CDR3 peptides within each V-J. Welch's t-statistics and random forest reduced several hundred V-J features to 10 to 15, which were used in a naive Bayes classifier (R e1071). Thyroid-blood repertoire similarity was quantified with the Morisita-Horn index. The public reads were quality trimmed at Q25 with fastp and then assembled into clones with MiXCR by TCRdb, keeping productive beta chains. Under each unique CDR3 protein, matching rows form one entry showing the most common genes and DNA. The V and J calls and clone size are TCRdb's, not the authors'. The sample table holds around 700,000 distinct CDR3 sequences, of which about 35% were seen once. Jointly, the top ten make up 30% to 40% of the sample.

Stable Graves' hyperthyroidism was defined as no progression to ophthalmopathy during 18 months of follow-up. The hyperthyroidism patients were between 18 and 65 years old and newly diagnosed, with a disease duration of less than 2 months. Patients with uncontrolled infections, other autoimmune diseases, pregnancy or lactation were excluded. Diagnoses were established on the basis of clinical symptoms, serum thyroxine and TRAb, thyroid ultrasound, and orbital computed tomography. PBMCs were isolated from roughly 10 ml of fresh peripheral blood by Ficoll-Paque density gradient centrifugation. Trizol reagent was used to extract total RNA, and RNA quality was then checked on an Agilent 2100 Bioanalyzer. General study outcomes and caveats: A 13 V-J signature model separated ophthalmopathy from stable hyperthyroidism, with approximately 86% sensitivity and roughly 81% specificity in cross-validation and 80%/75% in testing. In validation, the model predicted progression to ophthalmopathy with around 71% sensitivity and around 72% specificity, a median of around six months before onset. Sample size was not statistically predetermined, and investigators were not blinded to group allocation. Most expanded thyroid clonotypes (frequency above 0.001) were also found in blood, which suggests that blood repertoires may mirror thyroid immune responses.

This clonotype was picked up a small number of times. Its antigen remains unidentified. No base quality information exists; no much larger clone differs at one position. Sequenced material: blood. This receptor was taken from a woman between 40 and 50 years old with Graves' hyperthyroidism. The rearrangement joined TRBV6-5 to TRBJ2-5, and 13 junctional nucleotides match TRBD2. The nucleotides are TGTGCCAGCAGTAAACTCGGACTAGCGGGGGCAACCCAGTACTTC. This encodes CASSKLGLAGATQYF.